This entry features one T cell receptor (beta chain) sequence. This CDR3 contains 17 residues. The germline V gene encodes CDR1 MNHEY and CDR2 SMNVEV (reference sequence). V was clipped by 3 bases and J by 7 bases; unmatched bases: 14. The record originates from a study of T cell clones after liver transplantation. Overall study context: Graft-donor-reactive sequences were compared with third-party-reactive TCRbeta sequences from pre-transplant mixed lymphocyte reactions.

Repertoires were generated with immunoSEQ multiplex PCR, while TCRdb's copy carries only in-frame clones and drops some. The sample carries some 61,000 clones, 60% to 75% recorded once. The sequencing used CD4+ T cells from blood, collected at the 22-month timepoint. This receptor was identified in a human patient who received a liver transplant. Some T cells may have originated in the graft donor. This chain connects TRBV27 to TRBJ2-2; 7 bases are a match to TRBD1. The chain's CDR3 is CASSFYWDSRGVGELFF. The CDR3 nucleotides read TGTGCCAGCAGTTTTTATTGGGACAGCCGAGGTGTCGGGGAGCTGTTTTTT.